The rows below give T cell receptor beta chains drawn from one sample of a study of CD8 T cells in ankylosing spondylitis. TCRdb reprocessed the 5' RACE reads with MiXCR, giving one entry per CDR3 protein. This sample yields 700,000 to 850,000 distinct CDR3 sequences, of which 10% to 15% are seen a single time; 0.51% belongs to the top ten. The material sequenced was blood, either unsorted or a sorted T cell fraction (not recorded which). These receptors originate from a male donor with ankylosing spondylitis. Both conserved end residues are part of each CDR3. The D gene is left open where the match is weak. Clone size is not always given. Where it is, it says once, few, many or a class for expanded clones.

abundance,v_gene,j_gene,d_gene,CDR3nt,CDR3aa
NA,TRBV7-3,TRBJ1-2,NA,TGTGCCAGCAGCCCCACGGGAGGGGTGTACTATGGCTACACCTTC,CASSPTGGVYYGYTF
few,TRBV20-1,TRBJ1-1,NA,TGCAGTGCTAGAAAGACGGGATTTGAAGCTTTCTTT,CSARKTGFEAFF
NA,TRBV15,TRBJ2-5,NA,TGTGCCACCAGCAGAGAACTGGGCAGACTGTACCAAGATACCCAGTACTTC,CATSRELGRLYQDTQYF
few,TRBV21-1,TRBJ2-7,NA,TGTGCCAGCCCGGGACAGGGTTATCTCTACGAGCAGTACTTC,CASPGQGYLYEQYF
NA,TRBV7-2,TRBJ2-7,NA,TGTGCCAGCAGCTTACAACCGGCAGGGGCCCCCTACGAGCAGTACTTC,CASSLQPAGAPYEQYF
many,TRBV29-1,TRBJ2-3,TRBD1,TGCAGCGTCCGGACAGGAAACACAGATACGCAGTATTTT,CSVRTGNTDTQYF
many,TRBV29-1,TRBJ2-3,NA,TGCAGCGTTGTTTTCAGGGCAGATACGCAGTATTTT,CSVVFRADTQYF
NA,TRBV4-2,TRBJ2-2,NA,TGTGCCAGCAGCCAGGGGGCGCAAAACGGGGAGCTGTTTTTT,CASSQGAQNGELFF
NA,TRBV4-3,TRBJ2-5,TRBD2,TGCGCCAGCAGCCAATCTCACCCCCCTAGCGGGGGATCCATAACCCAGTACTTC,CASSQSHPPSGGSITQYF
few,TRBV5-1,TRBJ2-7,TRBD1,TGCGCCAGCAGCCCTCGACAGGGGGTTTACGAGCAGTACTTC,CASSPRQGVYEQYF
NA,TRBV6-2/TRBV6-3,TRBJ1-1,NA,TGTGCCAGCAGTTACTCGAATTGGCGGGCTGAAACTTTCTTT,CASSYSNWRAETFF
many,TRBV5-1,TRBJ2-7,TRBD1,TGCGCCAGCAGCTTGGATTTTGGCGGGACAGGGGCCTACGAGCAGTACTTC,CASSLDFGGTGAYEQYF
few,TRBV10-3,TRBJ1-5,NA,TGTGCCATCAGTGATAATAGCAATCAGCCCCAGCATTTT,CAISDNSNQPQHF
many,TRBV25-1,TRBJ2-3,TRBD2,TGTGCCAGCAGTGCCGGGACTATGGATACGCAGTATTTT,CASSAGTMDTQYF
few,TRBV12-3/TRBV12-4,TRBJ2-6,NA,TGTGCCAGCAGTCACAGGACAGCTGACATTCCTGGGGCCAACGTCCTGACTTTC,CASSHRTADIPGANVLTF
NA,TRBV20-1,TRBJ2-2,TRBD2,TGCAGTGCTAGATCGGTGCTAGCGGGCGCCGGGGAGCTGTTTTTT,CSARSVLAGAGELFF
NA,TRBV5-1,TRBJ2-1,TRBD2,TGCGCCAGCAGAACTAGCGGCCGAGACAATGAGCAGTTCTTC,CASRTSGRDNEQFF
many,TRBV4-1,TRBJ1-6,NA,TGCGCCAGCAGCCAAGGAATAGGGATGTCCTATAATTCACCCCTCCACTTT,CASSQGIGMSYNSPLHF
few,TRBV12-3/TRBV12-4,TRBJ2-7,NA,TGTGCCAGCAGCAGCTGGTCCTCCTACGAGCAGTACTTC,CASSSWSSYEQYF
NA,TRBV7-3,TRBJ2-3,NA,TGTGCCAGCAGCTTAACGGGCGGAGAGGATACGCAGTATTTT,CASSLTGGEDTQYF
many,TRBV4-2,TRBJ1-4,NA,TGTGCCAGCAGCGGAGGGGGTCATACTAATGAAAAACTGTTTTTT,CASSGGGHTNEKLFF
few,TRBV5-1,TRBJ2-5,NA,TGCGCCAGCAGCACCGATCCCGCTGGGGCGCAAGAGACCCAGTACTTC,CASSTDPAGAQETQYF
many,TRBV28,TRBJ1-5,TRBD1,TGTGCCAGCAGTCCCCTACAGGACAGGGGGTATCAGCCCCAGCATTTT,CASSPLQDRGYQPQHF
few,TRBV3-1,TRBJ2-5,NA,TGTGCCAGCAGCCAAGCCAGACCAGAGACCCAGTACTTC,CASSQARPETQYF
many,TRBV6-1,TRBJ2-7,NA,TGTGCCAGCAGTCGGGACTTAACCTACGAGCAGTACTTC,CASSRDLTYEQYF
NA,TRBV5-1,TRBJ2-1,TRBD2,TGCGCCAGCAGCTTGGTGTCTAGCGGGAGGGATGAGCAGTTCTTC,CASSLVSSGRDEQFF
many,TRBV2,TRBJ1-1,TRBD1,TGTGCCAGCAATAGACAGGGCGTGGAAGCTTTCTTT,CASNRQGVEAFF
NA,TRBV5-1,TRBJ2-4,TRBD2,TGCGCCAGCAGCGCGCCGGGGGGAAACATTCAGTACTTC,CASSAPGGNIQYF
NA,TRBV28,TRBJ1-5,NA,TGTGCCAGCAGTTTCGTGGGCGTGGGCAATCAGCCCCAGCATTTT,CASSFVGVGNQPQHF
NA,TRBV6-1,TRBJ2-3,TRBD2,TGTGCCAGCAGGAGAGCGGGAGCAACAGATACGCAGTATTTT,CASRRAGATDTQYF
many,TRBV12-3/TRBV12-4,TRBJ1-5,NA,TGTGCCAGCACCTGGACAGTGGGTCAGCCCCAGCATTTT,CASTWTVGQPQHF
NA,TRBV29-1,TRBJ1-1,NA,TGCAGCGTTGATAAGGCGAACACTGAAGCTTTCTTT,CSVDKANTEAFF
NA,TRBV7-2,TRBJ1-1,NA,TGTGCCAGCAGCTTTTGGTCGAACACTGAAGCTTTCTTT,CASSFWSNTEAFF